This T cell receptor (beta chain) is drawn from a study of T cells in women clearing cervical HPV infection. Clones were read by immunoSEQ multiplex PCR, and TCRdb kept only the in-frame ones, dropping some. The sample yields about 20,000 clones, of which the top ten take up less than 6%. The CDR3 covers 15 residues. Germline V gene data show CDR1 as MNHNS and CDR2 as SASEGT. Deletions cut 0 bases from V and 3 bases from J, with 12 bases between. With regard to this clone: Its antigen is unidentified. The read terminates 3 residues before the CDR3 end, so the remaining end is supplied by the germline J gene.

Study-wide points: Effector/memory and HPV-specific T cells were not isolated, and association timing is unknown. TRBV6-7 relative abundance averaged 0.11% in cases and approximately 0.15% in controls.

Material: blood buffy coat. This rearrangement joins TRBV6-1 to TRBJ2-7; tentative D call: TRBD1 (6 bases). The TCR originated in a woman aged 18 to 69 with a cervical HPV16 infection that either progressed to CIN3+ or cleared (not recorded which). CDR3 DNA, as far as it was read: TGTGCCAGCAGTGAAGCAGTGGGGGCCTACTACGAG. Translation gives CASSEAVGAYYE. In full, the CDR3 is CASSEAVGAYYEQYF.